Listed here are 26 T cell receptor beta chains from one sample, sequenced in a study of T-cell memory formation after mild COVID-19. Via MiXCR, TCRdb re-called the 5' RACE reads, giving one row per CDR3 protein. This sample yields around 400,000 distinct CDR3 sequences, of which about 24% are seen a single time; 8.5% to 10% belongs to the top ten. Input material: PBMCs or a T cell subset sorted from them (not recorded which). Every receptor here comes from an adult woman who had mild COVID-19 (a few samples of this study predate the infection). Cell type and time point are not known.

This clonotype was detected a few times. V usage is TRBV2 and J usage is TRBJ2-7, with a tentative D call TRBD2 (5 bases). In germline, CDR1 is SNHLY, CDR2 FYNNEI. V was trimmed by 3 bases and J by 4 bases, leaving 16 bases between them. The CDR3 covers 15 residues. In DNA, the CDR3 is TGTGCCAGCAGTGAGCGGGCCGGGTCGGGTTACGAGCAGTACTTC. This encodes CASSERAGSGYEQYF.

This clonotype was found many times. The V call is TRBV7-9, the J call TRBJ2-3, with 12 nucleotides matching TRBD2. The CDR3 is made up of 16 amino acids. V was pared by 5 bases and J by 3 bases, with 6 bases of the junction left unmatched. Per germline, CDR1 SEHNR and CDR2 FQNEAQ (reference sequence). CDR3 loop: CASSPGLAGPTDTQYF. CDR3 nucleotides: TGTGCCAGCAGCCCGGGACTAGCGGGCCCTACAGATACGCAGTATTTT.

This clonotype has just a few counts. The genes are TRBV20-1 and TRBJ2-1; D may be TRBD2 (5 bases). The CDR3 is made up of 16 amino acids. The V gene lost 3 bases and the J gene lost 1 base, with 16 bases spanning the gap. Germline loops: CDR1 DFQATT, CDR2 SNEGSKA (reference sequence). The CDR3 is CSASGVGSRSYNEQFF. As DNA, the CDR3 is TGCAGTGCTAGCGGGGTGGGGAGTCGGTCCTACAATGAGCAGTTCTTC.

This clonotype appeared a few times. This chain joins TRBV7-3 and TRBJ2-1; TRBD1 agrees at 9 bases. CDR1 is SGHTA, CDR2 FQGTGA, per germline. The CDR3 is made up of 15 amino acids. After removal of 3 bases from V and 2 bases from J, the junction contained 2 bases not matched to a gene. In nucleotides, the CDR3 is TGTGCCAGCAGCTTCGACAGGGGGACCTACAATGAGCAGTTCTTC. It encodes CASSFDRGTYNEQFF.

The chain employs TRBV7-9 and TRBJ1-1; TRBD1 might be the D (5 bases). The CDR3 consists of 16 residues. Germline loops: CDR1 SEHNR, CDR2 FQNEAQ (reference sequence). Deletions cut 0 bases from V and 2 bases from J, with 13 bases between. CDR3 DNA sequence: TGTGCCAGCAGCTTAGCCGCTGGGGGGGGAAACACTGAAGCTTTCTTT. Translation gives CASSLAAGGGNTEAFF.

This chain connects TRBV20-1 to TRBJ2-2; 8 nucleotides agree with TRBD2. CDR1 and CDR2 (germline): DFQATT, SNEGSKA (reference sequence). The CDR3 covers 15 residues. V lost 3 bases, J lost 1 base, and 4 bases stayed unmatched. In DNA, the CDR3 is TGCAGTGCTAGTGCGGGGGGCCGGAACACCGGGGAGCTGTTTTTT. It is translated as CSASAGGRNTGELFF.

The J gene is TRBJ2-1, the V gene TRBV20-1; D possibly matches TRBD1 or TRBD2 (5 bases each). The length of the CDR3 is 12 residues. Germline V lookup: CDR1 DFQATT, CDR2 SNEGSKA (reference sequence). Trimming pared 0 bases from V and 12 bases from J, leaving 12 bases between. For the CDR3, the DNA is TGCAGTGCTAGAGATCAGAAGGGACGGCAGTTCTTC. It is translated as CSARDQKGRQFF.

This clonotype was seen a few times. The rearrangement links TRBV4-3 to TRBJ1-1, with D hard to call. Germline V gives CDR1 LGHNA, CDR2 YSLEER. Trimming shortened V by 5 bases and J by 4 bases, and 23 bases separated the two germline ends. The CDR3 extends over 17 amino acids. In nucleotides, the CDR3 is TGCGCCAGCAGCAGGGAGGCTGGACCTTCGTTTGGCACTGAAGCTTTCTTT. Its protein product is CASSREAGPSFGTEAFF.

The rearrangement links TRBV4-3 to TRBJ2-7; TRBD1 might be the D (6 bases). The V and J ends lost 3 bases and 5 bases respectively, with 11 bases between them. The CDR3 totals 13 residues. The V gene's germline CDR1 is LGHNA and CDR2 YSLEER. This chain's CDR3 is CASSHTTGNEQYF. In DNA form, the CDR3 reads TGCGCCAGCAGCCATACTACAGGGAACGAGCAGTACTTC.

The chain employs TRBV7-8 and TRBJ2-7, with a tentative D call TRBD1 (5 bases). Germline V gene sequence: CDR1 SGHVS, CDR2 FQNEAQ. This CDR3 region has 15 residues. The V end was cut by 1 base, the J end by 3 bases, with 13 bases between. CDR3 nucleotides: TGTGCCAGCAGCTTAGACCAGGGCGGCCACTACGAGCAGTACTTC. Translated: CASSLDQGGHYEQYF. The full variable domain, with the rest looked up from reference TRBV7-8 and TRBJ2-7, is GAGVSQSPRYKVAKRGQDVALRCDPISGHVSLFWYQQALGQGPEFLTYFQNEAQLDKSGLPSDRFFAERPEGSVSTLKIQRTQQEDSAVYLCASSLDQGGHYEQYFGPGTRLTVT.

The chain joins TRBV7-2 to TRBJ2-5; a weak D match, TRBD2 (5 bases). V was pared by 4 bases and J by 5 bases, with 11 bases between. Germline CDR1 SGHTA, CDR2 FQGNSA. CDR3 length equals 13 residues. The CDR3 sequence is CASSYPGWETQYF. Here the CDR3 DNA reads TGTGCCAGCAGCTATCCGGGGTGGGAGACCCAGTACTTC.

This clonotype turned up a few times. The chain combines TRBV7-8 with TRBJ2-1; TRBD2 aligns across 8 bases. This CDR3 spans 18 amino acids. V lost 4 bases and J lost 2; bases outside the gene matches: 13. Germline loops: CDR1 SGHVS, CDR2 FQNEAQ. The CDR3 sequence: CASSSALERGRAYNEQFF. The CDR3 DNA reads TGTGCCAGCAGCTCCGCGTTAGAGCGGGGGAGGGCCTACAATGAGCAGTTCTTC.

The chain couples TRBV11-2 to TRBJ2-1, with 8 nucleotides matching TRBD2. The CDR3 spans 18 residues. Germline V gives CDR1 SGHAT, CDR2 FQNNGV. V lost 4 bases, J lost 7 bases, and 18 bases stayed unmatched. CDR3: CASSSSSGGGPFWNEQFF. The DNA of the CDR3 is TGTGCCAGCAGCTCCTCCTCCGGCGGGGGGCCGTTTTGGAATGAGCAGTTCTTC.

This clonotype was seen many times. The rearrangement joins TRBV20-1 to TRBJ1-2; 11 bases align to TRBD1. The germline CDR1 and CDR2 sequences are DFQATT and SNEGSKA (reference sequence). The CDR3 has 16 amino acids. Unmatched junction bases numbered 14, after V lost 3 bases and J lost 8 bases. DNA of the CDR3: TGCAGTGCTAGGGGTGGACAGGGGGCAAGGTCAGGGGGCTACACCTTC. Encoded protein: CSARGGQGARSGGYTF.

CDR3 sequence reads: CASSLQPLAGGRTDTQYF. The CDR3 DNA follows: TGTGCCAGCAGCCTACAGCCGCTAGCGGGGGGACGCACAGATACGCAGTATTTT. The chain employs TRBV3-1 and TRBJ2-3; TRBD2 agrees at 11 bases. The CDR3 covers 18 residues. V was pared by 4 bases and J by 1 base, with 10 bases of the junction left unmatched. CDR1 is LGHDT and CDR2 is YNNKEL in the germline V gene (reference sequence).

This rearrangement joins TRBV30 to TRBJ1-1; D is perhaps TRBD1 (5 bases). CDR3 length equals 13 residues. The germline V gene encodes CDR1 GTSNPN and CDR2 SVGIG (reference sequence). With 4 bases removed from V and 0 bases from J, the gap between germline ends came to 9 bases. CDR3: CAWIRQLNTEAFF. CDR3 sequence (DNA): TGTGCCTGGATCAGACAGCTGAACACTGAAGCTTTCTTT.

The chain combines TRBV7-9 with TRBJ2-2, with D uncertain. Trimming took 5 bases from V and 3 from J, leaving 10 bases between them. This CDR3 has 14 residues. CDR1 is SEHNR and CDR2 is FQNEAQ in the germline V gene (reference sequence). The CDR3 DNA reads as TGTGCCAGCAGCCCACCTGTCTACACCGGGGAGCTGTTTTTT. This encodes CASSPPVYTGELFF.

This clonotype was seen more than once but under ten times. The CDR3 DNA is TGTGCCAGCAGCCCTGCAGGGGGCTACACCTTC. It specifies CASSPAGGYTF. The rearrangement links TRBV12-3 or TRBV12-4 to TRBJ1-2; a weak D match, TRBD1 (5 bases). The length of the CDR3 is 11 residues. V was trimmed by 6 bases and J by 8 bases, leaving 10 bases between them.

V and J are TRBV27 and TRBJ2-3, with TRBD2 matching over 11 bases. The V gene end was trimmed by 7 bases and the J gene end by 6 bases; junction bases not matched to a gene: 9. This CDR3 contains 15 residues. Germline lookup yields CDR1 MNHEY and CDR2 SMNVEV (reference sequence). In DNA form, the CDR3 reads TGTGCCAGCACGAGTAGCGGGAGGGCCGGGGATACGCAGTATTTT. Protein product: CASTSSGRAGDTQYF.

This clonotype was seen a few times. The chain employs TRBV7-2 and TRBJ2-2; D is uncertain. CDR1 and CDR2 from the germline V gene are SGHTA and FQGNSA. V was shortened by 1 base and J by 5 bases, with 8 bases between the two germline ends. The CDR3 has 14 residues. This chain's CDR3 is CASSLDMDTGELFF. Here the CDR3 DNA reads TGTGCCAGCAGCTTAGATATGGATACCGGGGAGCTGTTTTTT.

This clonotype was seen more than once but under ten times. Here the CDR3 reads CATSRVGGALYEQYF. The CDR3 region has the DNA TGTGCCACCAGCAGAGTCGGGGGAGCCCTATACGAGCAGTACTTC. The V and J genes are TRBV15 and TRBJ2-7; TRBD2 might be the D (6 bases). Germline CDR1 LNHNV, CDR2 YYDKDF (reference sequence). The ends were cut back, 1 base at V and 4 bases at J, with 14 bases in the middle. This CDR3 has 15 amino acids.

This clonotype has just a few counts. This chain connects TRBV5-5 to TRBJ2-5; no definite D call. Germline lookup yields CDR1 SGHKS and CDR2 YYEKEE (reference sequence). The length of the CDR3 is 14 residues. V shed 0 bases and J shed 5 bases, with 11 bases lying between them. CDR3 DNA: TGTGCCAGCAGCTTGGTCCAGGTTCTCGAGACCCAGTACTTC. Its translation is CASSLVQVLETQYF.

Here the CDR3 reads CASSFKQVPFLTDRANVLTF. In DNA form, the CDR3 reads TGTGCCAGCAGTTTCAAACAGGTCCCTTTTTTGACCGACAGGGCCAACGTCCTGACTTTC. The chain employs TRBV12-3 or TRBV12-4 and TRBJ2-6, with a tentative D call TRBD1 (5 bases). Trimming left V 3 bases short and J 5 bases short, with 26 bases between. The CDR3 is made up of 20 amino acids.

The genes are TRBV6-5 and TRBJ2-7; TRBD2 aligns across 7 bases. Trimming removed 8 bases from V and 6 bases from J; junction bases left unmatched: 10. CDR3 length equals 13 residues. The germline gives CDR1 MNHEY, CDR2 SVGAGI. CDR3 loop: CASSWEGPGEQYF. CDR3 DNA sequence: TGTGCCAGCTCATGGGAGGGTCCGGGCGAGCAGTACTTC.

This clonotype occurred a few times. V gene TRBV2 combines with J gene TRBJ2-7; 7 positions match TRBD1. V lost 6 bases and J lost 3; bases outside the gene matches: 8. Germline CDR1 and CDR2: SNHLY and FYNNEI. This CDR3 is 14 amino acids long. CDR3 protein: CASREGQQYYEQYF. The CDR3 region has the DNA TGTGCCAGCAGAGAGGGACAGCAGTACTACGAGCAGTACTTC. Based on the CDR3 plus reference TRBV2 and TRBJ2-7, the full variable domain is EPEVTQTPSHQVTQMGQEVILRCVPISNHLYFYWYRQILGQKVEFLVSFYNNEISEKSEIFDDQFSVERPDGSNFTLKIRSTKLEDSAMYFCASREGQQYYEQYFGPGTRLTVT.

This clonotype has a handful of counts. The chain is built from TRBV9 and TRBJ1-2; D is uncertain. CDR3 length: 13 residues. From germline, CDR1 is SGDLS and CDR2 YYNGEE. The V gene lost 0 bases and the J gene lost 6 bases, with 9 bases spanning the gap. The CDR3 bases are TGTGCCAGCAGCGTAGATCGGACGGATGGCTACACCTTC. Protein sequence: CASSVDRTDGYTF.